This record covers a single TCR beta chain. Its specificity is not known. Naive CD8 cells comprised CD45RO-negative, CCR7-positively selected cells, excluding terminally differentiated effector memory CD45RA+ cells. The entry originates in a study of shared clonotypes between healthy human individuals. Study in general: The donor group consisted of a couple of women and a few men, aged 18 to 49.

Study-wide points: Sequencing depth was predicted to influence how clonotypes are shared among donors.

Trimming removed 3 bases from V and 0 bases from J, with 13 bases in between. CDR1 and CDR2 (germline): SEHNR, FQNEAQ (reference sequence). The CDR3 contains 16 residues. Sequenced by immunoSEQ multiplex PCR; TCRdb stores in-frame clones only, minus some. Of about 2.1 million clones in the sample, approximately 94% were seen once. This chain links TRBV7-9 with TRBJ2-3; D is perhaps TRBD2 (5 bases). What was sequenced was naive CD8+ T cells from PBMCs. The clonotype originates from a man between 18 and 29 years old in good health. Some clones in this sample may be carry-over from other donors' samples. CDR3 residues: CASSLGDGGSTDTQYF. The CDR3 nucleotides are TGTGCCAGCAGCTTGGGCGATGGCGGGAGCACAGATACGCAGTATTTT.